This T cell receptor beta chain was captured by sequencing in a study of T cell changes during pregnancy in multiple sclerosis (dated by TCRdb to about 2019). About the full investigation: Changes in the T cell repertoire over the course of pregnancy were examined in this study in women with multiple sclerosis.

Receptor libraries were prepared by the immunoSEQ multiplex PCR assay. In TCRdb, the immuneACCESS table is reduced to in-frame sequences with V and J assigned. These tables do not hold every clone; where another copy was compared, an unresolved V gene accounts for under half, and the others remain unexplained. The sample table lists roughly 80,000 clones, about 91% of them with a count of one. The ten largest clones capture 2.6% of the sample. Note on this clone: It lacks a known antigen. No base qualities exist here, and no much larger clone lies one base off it.

Sequences SGHTS (CDR1) and YDEGEE (CDR2) are obtained from the germline V gene. A distance of 11 bases separates the germline ends of V and J, which lose 4 bases and 0 bases respectively. The CDR3 goes from the cysteine to the phenylalanine over 15 residues. CDR3 DNA is the only sequence kept; it has 45 bases, read in frame from the first base. Sample: peripheral blood, taken before pregnancy. In this chain, TRBV5-8 is recombined with TRBJ2-1; the D region possibly corresponds to TRBD2 (6 bases align). This receptor was obtained from a female donor with multiple sclerosis, enrolled in a pregnancy study. The nucleotides read TGTGCCAGCAGCCAGGGACTGTACTCCTACAATGAGCAGTTCTTC. The encoded protein is CASSQGLYSYNEQFF.